This T cell receptor (beta chain) appears in the sequencing data of a study of cytomegalovirus exposure and HLA in healthy donors. Remarks on this clone: The target antigen is unknown.

Study-level findings and limits: 150 or so TCR beta chains were listed as cytomegalovirus-associated. For cytomegalovirus status, the classifier reportedly gave diagnoses with high specificity and sensitivity. Researchers reported that a few CMV-associated chains were confirmed in vitro as CMV antigen-specific.

CDR1 and CDR2 (germline): SGHRS, YFSETQ. V trimming: 4 bases; J trimming: 4 bases; junction bases outside the gene matches: 8. The length of the CDR3 is 16 residues. Amplification used 60 Vbeta primers and 13 Jbeta primers. Sequenced by immunoSEQ multiplex PCR; TCRdb stores in-frame clones only, minus some. The sample holds 100,000 to 150,000 clones, 65% to 80% seen once. This receptor was taken from a middle-aged woman in good health and CMV-seropositive. The chain has TRBV5-1 and TRBJ2-1; TRBD2 matches 10 bases. The sequencing input was PBMCs. CDR3: CASSLGLAATYNEQFF. The DNA of the CDR3 is TGCGCCAGCAGCCTAGGACTAGCGGCAACATACAATGAGCAGTTCTTC.